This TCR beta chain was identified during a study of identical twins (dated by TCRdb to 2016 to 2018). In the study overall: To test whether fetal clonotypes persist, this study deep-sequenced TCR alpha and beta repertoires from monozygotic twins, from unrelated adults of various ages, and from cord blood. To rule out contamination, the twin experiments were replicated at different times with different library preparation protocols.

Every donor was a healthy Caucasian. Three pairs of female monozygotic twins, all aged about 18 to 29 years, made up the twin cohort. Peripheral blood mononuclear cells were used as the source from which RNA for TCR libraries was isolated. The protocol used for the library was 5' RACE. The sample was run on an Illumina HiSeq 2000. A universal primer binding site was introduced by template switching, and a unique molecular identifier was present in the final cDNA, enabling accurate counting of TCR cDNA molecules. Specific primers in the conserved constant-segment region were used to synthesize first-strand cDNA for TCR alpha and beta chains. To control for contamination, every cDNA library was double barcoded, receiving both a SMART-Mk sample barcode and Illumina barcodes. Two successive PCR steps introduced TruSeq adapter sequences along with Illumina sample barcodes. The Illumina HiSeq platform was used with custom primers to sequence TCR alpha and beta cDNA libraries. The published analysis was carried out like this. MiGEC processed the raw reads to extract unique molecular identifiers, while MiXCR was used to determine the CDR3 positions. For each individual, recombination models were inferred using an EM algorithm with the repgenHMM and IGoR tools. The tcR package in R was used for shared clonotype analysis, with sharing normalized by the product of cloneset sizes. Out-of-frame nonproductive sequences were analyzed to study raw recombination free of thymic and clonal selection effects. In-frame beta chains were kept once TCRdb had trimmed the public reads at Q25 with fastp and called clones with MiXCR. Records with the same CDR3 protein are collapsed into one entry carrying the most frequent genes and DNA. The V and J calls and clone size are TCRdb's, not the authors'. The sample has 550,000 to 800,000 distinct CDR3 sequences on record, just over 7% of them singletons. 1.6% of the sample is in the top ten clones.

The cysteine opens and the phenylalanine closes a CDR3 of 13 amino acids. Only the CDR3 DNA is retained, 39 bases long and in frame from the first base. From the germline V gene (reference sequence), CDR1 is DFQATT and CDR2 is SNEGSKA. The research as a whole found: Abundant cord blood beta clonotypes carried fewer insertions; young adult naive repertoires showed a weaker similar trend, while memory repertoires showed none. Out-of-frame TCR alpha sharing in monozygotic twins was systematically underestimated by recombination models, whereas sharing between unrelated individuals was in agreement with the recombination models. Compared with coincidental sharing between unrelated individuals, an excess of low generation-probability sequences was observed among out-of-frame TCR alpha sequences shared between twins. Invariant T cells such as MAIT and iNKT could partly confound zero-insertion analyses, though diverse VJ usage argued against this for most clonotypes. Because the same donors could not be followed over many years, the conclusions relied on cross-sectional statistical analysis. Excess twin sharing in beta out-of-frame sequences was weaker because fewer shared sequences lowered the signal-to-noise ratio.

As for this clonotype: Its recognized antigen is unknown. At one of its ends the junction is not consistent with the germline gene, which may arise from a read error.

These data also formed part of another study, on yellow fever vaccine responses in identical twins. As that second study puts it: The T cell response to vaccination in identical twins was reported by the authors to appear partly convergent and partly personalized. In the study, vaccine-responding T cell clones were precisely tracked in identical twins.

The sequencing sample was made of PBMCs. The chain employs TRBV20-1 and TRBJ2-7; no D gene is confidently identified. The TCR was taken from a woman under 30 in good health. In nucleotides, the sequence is TGCAGTGCTAGTCGGGTTTTTAGAGTCGAGCGGTACTTC. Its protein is CSASRVFRVERYF.